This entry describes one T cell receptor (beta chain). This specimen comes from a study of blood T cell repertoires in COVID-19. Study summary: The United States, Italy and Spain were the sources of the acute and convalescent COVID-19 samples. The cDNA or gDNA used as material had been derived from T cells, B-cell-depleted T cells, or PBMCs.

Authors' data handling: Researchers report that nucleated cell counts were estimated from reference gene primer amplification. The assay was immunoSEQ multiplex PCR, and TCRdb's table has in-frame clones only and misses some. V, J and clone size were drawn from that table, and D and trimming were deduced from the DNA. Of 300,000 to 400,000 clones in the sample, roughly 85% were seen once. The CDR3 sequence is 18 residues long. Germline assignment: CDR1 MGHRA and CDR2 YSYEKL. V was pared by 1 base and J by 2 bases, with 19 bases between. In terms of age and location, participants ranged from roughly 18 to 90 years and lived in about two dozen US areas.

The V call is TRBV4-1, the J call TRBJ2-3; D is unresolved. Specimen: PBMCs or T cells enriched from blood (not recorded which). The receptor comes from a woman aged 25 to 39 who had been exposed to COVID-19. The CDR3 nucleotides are TGCGCCAGCAGCCAAGGAGTGGGCAGCTCCCCTGACACAGATACGCAGTATTTT. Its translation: CASSQGVGSSPDTDTQYF.